The clone carrying this TCR beta chain was seen a few times. What it binds is unknown. The sample originates from a study of beta chain features in type 1 diabetes. In the study overall: Healthy donors and patients had similar age, gender and cell yields. Findings of the study overall: Equally in patients and controls, PCR might preferentially amplify shorter templates. Whether TCRB rearrangement is influenced by HLA type went unresolved here.

The study reverse transcribed the entire isolated RNA, so it sequenced expressed TCRB transcripts. Libraries were prepared by immunoSEQ multiplex PCR; TCRdb keeps only in-frame clonotypes and omits some of them. The sample gives hundreds of thousands of clones, 15% to 17% of which show up once; approximately 0.087% is in the top ten. Over 98% purity was reached by all sorted populations. The CDR3 covers 14 residues. The junction had 4 bases not matched to a gene; V was cut back by 5 bases and J by 2 bases. Germline CDR1 and CDR2: MDHEN and SYDVKM. The V gene is TRBV28, the J gene TRBJ2-3; 7 positions agree with TRBD2. Sequences were obtained from naive CD4+ T cells from blood. This TCR was sampled from a man aged 18 to 30 in good health. The CDR3 reads CASSRAGDTDTQYF. CDR3 DNA sequence: TGTGCCAGCAGTCGCGCGGGGGACACAGATACGCAGTATTTT.